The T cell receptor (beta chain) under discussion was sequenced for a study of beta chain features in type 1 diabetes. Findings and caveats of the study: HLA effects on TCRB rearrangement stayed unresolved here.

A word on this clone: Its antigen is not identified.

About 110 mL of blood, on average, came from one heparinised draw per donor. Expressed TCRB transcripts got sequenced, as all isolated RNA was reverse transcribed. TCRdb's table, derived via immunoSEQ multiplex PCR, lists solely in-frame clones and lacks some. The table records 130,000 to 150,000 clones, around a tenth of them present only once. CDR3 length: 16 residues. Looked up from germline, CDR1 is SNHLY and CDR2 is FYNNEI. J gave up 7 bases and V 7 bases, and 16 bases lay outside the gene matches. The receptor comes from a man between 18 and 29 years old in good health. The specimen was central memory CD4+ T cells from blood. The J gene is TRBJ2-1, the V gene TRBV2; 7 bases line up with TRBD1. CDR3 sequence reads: CASNSLGTGVANEQFF. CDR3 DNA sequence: TGTGCCAGCAATTCCCTCGGCACAGGGGTTGCGAATGAGCAGTTCTTC.